One T cell receptor (beta chain) is described in this entry. Its antigen is unknown. V trimming: 3 bases; J trimming: 4 bases; junction bases outside the gene matches: 4. This CDR3 spans 14 amino acids. Germline CDR1 is SGHRS and CDR2 is YFSETQ. Using immunoSEQ multiplex PCR, the repertoire was profiled, and TCRdb retains in-frame clones only, with some absent. The sample lists tens of thousands of clones, over 80% occurring once. These data are taken from a study of OX40 agonist ivuxolimab in advanced cancers. Notes on the study in general: At doses 0.1 to 3.0 mg/kg, CD4+ and CD8+ clones expanded. Certain nonresponders likewise exhibited a low normalized T-cell clonal expansion.

The genes are TRBV5-1 and TRBJ2-7; 10 positions agree with TRBD1. The TCR originated in an adult with an advanced solid tumor such as melanoma, head and neck, liver or kidney cancer. The specimen comprised CD4+ or CD8+ T cells sorted from blood, sampled in a trial of the OX40 agonist ivuxolimab. The CDR3 DNA reads TGCGCCAGCAGCTCCCTGGACAGGGGGTACGAGCAGTACTTC. This codes for CASSSLDRGYEQYF.